Below, 2 T cell receptor beta chains from the same sample are listed, as sequenced in a study of chemoradiotherapy in HPV16-positive cancers. Clones were read by immunoSEQ multiplex PCR, and TCRdb kept only the in-frame ones, dropping some. The repertoire holds more than 10,000 clones, around 72% seen once, with roughly 8.3% in the top ten. Sampling was done from a patient who underwent chemoradiotherapy. All receptors derive from a human donor with HPV-associated anogenital cancer.

The gene calls are TRBV9 and TRBJ2-7; D might be TRBD1 (6 bases). Germline-derived CDR1 and CDR2 are SGDLS and YYNGEE. The CDR3 length is 14 residues. V dropped 3 bases and J dropped 3 bases, with 13 bases sitting between them. CDR3 sequence reads: CASSEGVGVYEQYF. CDR3 DNA sequence: TGTGCCAGCAGCGAGGGGGTAGGAGTCTACGAGCAGTACTTC.

The chain carries TRBV2 and TRBJ2-2; D might be TRBD1 (6 bases). The germline V gene encodes CDR1 SNHLY and CDR2 FYNNEI. Trimming cost V 8 bases and J 1 base, with 14 bases left between them. The CDR3 has 15 residues. This chain's CDR3 is CASSQSRGNTGELFF. CDR3 nucleotide sequence: TGTGCCAGCTCACAATCCAGGGGGAACACCGGGGAGCTGTTTTTT.